Listed below are T cell receptor beta chains from one sample, sequenced in a study of T cells after yellow fever vaccination. TCRdb reprocessed the 5' RACE reads via MiXCR and lists one record per CDR3 protein. This table has 500,000 to 650,000 distinct CDR3 sequences, about 17% appearing once. Sequenced material: PBMCs, taken about 5 days after the first yellow fever vaccination. These receptors all come from a man aged 18 to 30 who received the YFV17D yellow fever vaccine. Both conserved end residues are part of each CDR3. The order of the fields is V gene, J gene, D gene, clone size, CDR3 protein, CDR3 DNA. A D gene is named only where the DNA matches it firmly. For some rows the clone size is stated as once, few or many, or as a class when expanded; others skip it.

TRBV20-1	TRBJ1-6	-	-	CSACGRSSYNSPLHF	TGCAGTGCTTGCGGCCGTAGCTCCTATAATTCACCCCTCCACTTT
TRBV29-1	TRBJ1-2	TRBD1	-	CSFEYRGDDGYTF	TGCAGCTTTGAGTACAGGGGGGACGATGGCTACACCTTC
TRBV28	TRBJ2-5	TRBD1	-	CASSFRSLDRSLLRRRTQETQYF	TGTGCCAGCAGTTTTCGTAGTTTGGACAGGTCCTTGCTAAGGCGGCGTACTCAAGAGACCCAGTACTTC
TRBV11-2	TRBJ2-3	TRBD2	few	CASSLFSSGGPHTDTQYF	TGTGCCAGCAGCTTATTCTCTAGCGGGGGCCCACACACAGATACGCAGTATTTT
TRBV12-3/TRBV12-4	TRBJ1-1	-	-	CASSSPRVRAFF	TGTGCCAGCAGTTCACCCAGGGTCAGAGCTTTCTTT
TRBV7-3	TRBJ2-2	-	few	CASSSTTIGELFF	TGTGCCAGCAGCTCGACTACTATCGGGGAGCTGTTTTTT
TRBV2	TRBJ1-1	-	-	CASSFWGGAFF	TGTGCCAGCAGCTTTTGGGGGGGGGCTTTCTTT
TRBV19	TRBJ1-6	-	few	CASRVGHFGSPLHF	TGTGCCAGTAGGGTGGGACACTTTGGTTCACCCCTCCACTTT
TRBV4-1	TRBJ2-5	-	-	CASSQWTVQETQYF	TGCGCCAGCAGCCAATGGACAGTCCAAGAGACCCAGTACTTC
TRBV7-9	TRBJ2-3	-	-	CASIIPPTDTQYF	TGTGCCAGCATAATCCCCCCCACAGATACGCAGTATTTT
TRBV5-1	TRBJ2-3	-	few	CASRRGQQTDTQYF	TGCGCCAGCAGGAGGGGCCAGCAAACAGATACGCAGTATTTT
TRBV12-3/TRBV12-4	TRBJ2-5	-	many	CASSFGWKETQYF	TGTGCCAGCAGTTTCGGCTGGAAAGAGACCCAGTACTTC
TRBV18	TRBJ2-1	TRBD2	-	CASSPAGGFDNEQFF	TGTGCCAGCTCACCAGCGGGGGGGTTTGACAATGAGCAGTTCTTC
TRBV5-1	TRBJ2-1	TRBD2	-	CASSLAGTSGPYNEQFF	TGCGCCAGCAGCTTGGCCGGGACTAGCGGACCTTACAATGAGCAGTTCTTC
TRBV15	TRBJ2-4	-	few	CATITLRGPLAKNIQYF	TGTGCCACCATTACTCTTCGGGGGCCATTAGCCAAAAACATTCAGTACTTC
TRBV12-3/TRBV12-4	TRBJ1-6	-	-	CASSQILGSRNSPLHF	TGTGCCAGCAGTCAAATACTGGGTTCTCGAAATTCACCCCTCCACTTT
TRBV7-9	TRBJ2-1	-	few	CASSLASGSNEQFF	TGTGCCAGCAGCTTAGCGTCCGGGTCGAATGAGCAGTTCTTC
TRBV29-1	TRBJ1-2	-	-	CSGNSGGGYGYTF	TGCAGCGGGAACTCGGGAGGCGGGTACGGCTACACCTTC